This T cell receptor (beta chain) appears in the sequencing data of a study of shared clonotypes between healthy human individuals. Study-wide findings and caveats: The expectation was that sequencing depth would affect clonotype sharing among donors. Around 5% was the fraction of naive CD4 clonotypes found shared across a few donors.

In regard to this clone: Its antigen is unknown.

Tens of thousands of T cell genomes (around 200 ng DNA) went into each sorted-subset replicate. Method: immunoSEQ multiplex PCR; TCRdb's copy keeps in-frame clones and lacks some. This repertoire shows about 2 million clones, 85% to 95% found once; its top ten account for roughly 0.13%. Germline CDR1 reads SGHTA; CDR2 reads FQGNSA. CDR3 length: 13 residues. V was clipped by 6 bases and J by 0 bases, with 9 bases between them. The clonotype originates from a young man in good health. The sample taken for sequencing was naive CD4+ T cells sorted from blood. Subset: CD45RA+ positively selected. This chain uses TRBV7-2 with TRBJ2-7; D is ambiguous. The CDR3 region has the DNA TGTGCCAGCAGTTCAGTGGACTCCTACGAGCAGTACTTC. Translating it yields CASSSVDSYEQYF.